The rows below give T cell receptor beta chains drawn from one sample of a study of cytomegalovirus exposure and HLA in healthy donors. TCRdb's table, derived via immunoSEQ multiplex PCR, lists solely in-frame clones and lacks some. The table records about 52,000 clones, about 73% of them present only once. The material sequenced was PBMCs. The receptors derive from a man aged 18 to 30 in good health and CMV-seronegative. Both conserved end residues are part of each CDR3. A D gene is named only where the DNA matches it firmly. Clone size is stated in some rows and not others, as once, few, many or a class when expanded.

d_gene: .; abundance: .; j_gene: TRBJ1-4; v_gene: TRBV29-1; CDR3nt: TGCAGTGTACCACTAGGGGACTCCAGAAAACTGTTTTTT; CDR3aa: CSVPLGDSRKLFF
d_gene: TRBD1; abundance: .; j_gene: TRBJ1-2; v_gene: TRBV7-2; CDR3nt: TGTGCCAGCAGCCCCACAGGGGACTCTGGCTACACCTTC; CDR3aa: CASSPTGDSGYTF
d_gene: .; abundance: .; j_gene: TRBJ1-1; v_gene: TRBV4-2; CDR3nt: TGTGCCAGCAGCCAAGAGGGGGGGATAAACACTGAAGCTTTCTTT; CDR3aa: CASSQEGGINTEAFF
d_gene: TRBD1; abundance: .; j_gene: TRBJ1-1; v_gene: TRBV7-8; CDR3nt: TGTGCCAGCAGCGGCAGGACAGGAGTCCTGAACACTGAAGCTTTCTTT; CDR3aa: CASSGRTGVLNTEAFF
d_gene: .; abundance: .; j_gene: TRBJ1-4; v_gene: TRBV28; CDR3nt: TGTGCCAGCGGGGGAGGACCGTTTAATGAAAAACTGTTTTTT; CDR3aa: CASGGGPFNEKLFF
d_gene: TRBD2; abundance: .; j_gene: TRBJ2-7; v_gene: TRBV28; CDR3nt: TGTGCCAGCAGCCTAGCGGGAGAGTACGAGCAGTACTTC; CDR3aa: CASSLAGEYEQYF
d_gene: .; abundance: once; j_gene: TRBJ1-4; v_gene: TRBV11-2; CDR3nt: TGTGCCAGCAGCCACACCTGGAGAGATAATGAAAAACTGTTTTTT; CDR3aa: CASSHTWRDNEKLFF
d_gene: TRBD2; abundance: few; j_gene: TRBJ2-5; v_gene: TRBV5-1; CDR3nt: TGCGCCAGCACGGCTCTAGCGGGAGGGGAGACCCAGTACTTC; CDR3aa: CASTALAGGETQYF
d_gene: .; abundance: .; j_gene: TRBJ2-3; v_gene: TRBV29-1; CDR3nt: TGCAGCGCACATAGCACAGATACGCAGTATTTT; CDR3aa: CSAHSTDTQYF
d_gene: .; abundance: .; j_gene: TRBJ2-1; v_gene: TRBV5-1; CDR3nt: TGCGCCAGCAGCCGCTTGACAGTTACCAATGAGCAGTTCTTC; CDR3aa: CASSRLTVTNEQFF
d_gene: .; abundance: few; j_gene: TRBJ1-1; v_gene: TRBV2; CDR3nt: TGTGCCACCGGAACAGGGAGAGAAGGTATCGGGACTGAAGCTTTCTTT; CDR3aa: CATGTGREGIGTEAFF
d_gene: .; abundance: .; j_gene: TRBJ1-2; v_gene: TRBV4-3; CDR3nt: TGCGCCAGCAGCCAAGAGCACAGCTACTATGGCTACACCTTC; CDR3aa: CASSQEHSYYGYTF
d_gene: TRBD1; abundance: .; j_gene: TRBJ1-1; v_gene: TRBV29-1; CDR3nt: TGCAGCGTCGGGGGGGACAGGGGGCTTAGTGAAGCTTTCTTT; CDR3aa: CSVGGDRGLSEAFF
d_gene: TRBD1; abundance: .; j_gene: TRBJ2-7; v_gene: TRBV29-1; CDR3nt: TGCAGCGTTGAACAGGGGGTATCCTACGAGCAGTACTTC; CDR3aa: CSVEQGVSYEQYF
d_gene: .; abundance: .; j_gene: TRBJ1-4; v_gene: TRBV20-1; CDR3nt: TGCAGCGGGAGCTTCTCTGAAAAACTGTTTTTT; CDR3aa: CSGSFSEKLFF
d_gene: .; abundance: .; j_gene: TRBJ2-4; v_gene: TRBV18; CDR3nt: TGTGCCAGCTCACCAGACCCTAGCGTTGCGGTGCACTTC; CDR3aa: CASSPDPSVAVHF
d_gene: .; abundance: few; j_gene: TRBJ1-1; v_gene: TRBV5-1; CDR3nt: TGCGCCAGCAGCGAGGATCCCATGAACACTGAAGCTTTCTTT; CDR3aa: CASSEDPMNTEAFF
d_gene: .; abundance: .; j_gene: TRBJ2-7; v_gene: TRBV29-1; CDR3nt: TGCAGCGTTGAGGAGGTACAGACTCTCGGGATCTACGAGCAGTACTTC; CDR3aa: CSVEEVQTLGIYEQYF
d_gene: .; abundance: .; j_gene: TRBJ2-1; v_gene: TRBV29-1; CDR3nt: TGCAGCGGCGGGCCGGACAATGAGCAGTTCTTC; CDR3aa: CSGGPDNEQFF
d_gene: TRBD1; abundance: .; j_gene: TRBJ2-5; v_gene: TRBV7-8; CDR3nt: TGTGCCAGCAGCTTAGGGGGACAGGAGAGACAGACCCAGTACTTC; CDR3aa: CASSLGGQERQTQYF
d_gene: .; abundance: .; j_gene: TRBJ1-2; v_gene: TRBV28; CDR3nt: TGTGCCAGCAGTGTGAGGGAGGCAAACTATGGCTACACCTTC; CDR3aa: CASSVREANYGYTF
d_gene: .; abundance: .; j_gene: TRBJ2-1; v_gene: TRBV20-1; CDR3nt: TGCAGTGCTAGACAGGGTGGCGAGCAGTTCTTC; CDR3aa: CSARQGGEQFF
d_gene: TRBD1; abundance: .; j_gene: TRBJ1-2; v_gene: TRBV25-1; CDR3nt: TGTGCCAGCAGTGACTGGGGACAGGGCTCCTCTTATGGCTACACCTTC; CDR3aa: CASSDWGQGSSYGYTF
d_gene: .; abundance: .; j_gene: TRBJ2-3; v_gene: TRBV23-1; CDR3nt: TGCGCCAGCAGTCAATGGGGGCGGGTTGCAGATACGCAGTATTTT; CDR3aa: CASSQWGRVADTQYF
d_gene: TRBD2; abundance: .; j_gene: TRBJ2-7; v_gene: TRBV10-2; CDR3nt: TGCGCCACCGAGGGGGGACTAGCCGACTACGAGCAGTACTTC; CDR3aa: CATEGGLADYEQYF
d_gene: .; abundance: once; j_gene: TRBJ2-5; v_gene: TRBV5-1; CDR3nt: TGCGCCAGCAGCCGGGACTTGCGGGAGACCCAGTACTTC; CDR3aa: CASSRDLRETQYF
d_gene: .; abundance: .; j_gene: TRBJ1-2; v_gene: TRBV18; CDR3nt: TGTGCCAGCTCTTTGCTCCGGGTCCTCCATGGCTACACCTTC; CDR3aa: CASSLLRVLHGYTF
d_gene: TRBD2; abundance: few; j_gene: TRBJ2-3; v_gene: TRBV5-1; CDR3nt: TGCGCCAGCAGCTTGTTCACCACCTTCCTAGCGGGAGAAGGGGAAGGAGATACGCAGTATTTT; CDR3aa: CASSLFTTFLAGEGEGDTQYF
d_gene: .; abundance: once; j_gene: TRBJ1-1; v_gene: TRBV29-1; CDR3nt: TGCAGCGTTGAAGATCTAGTAGGGGGGGCCACTGAAGCTTTCTTT; CDR3aa: CSVEDLVGGATEAFF
d_gene: TRBD1; abundance: .; j_gene: TRBJ1-2; v_gene: TRBV5-4; CDR3nt: TGTGCCAGCAGCTTGGACAGGGGACCCTATGGCTACACCTTC; CDR3aa: CASSLDRGPYGYTF
d_gene: TRBD2; abundance: once; j_gene: TRBJ2-3; v_gene: TRBV4-2; CDR3nt: TGTGCCAGCAGCCAAGTTAGCGGGGTGAGTCCAGATACGCAGTATTTT; CDR3aa: CASSQVSGVSPDTQYF
d_gene: .; abundance: .; j_gene: TRBJ1-5; v_gene: TRBV6-1; CDR3nt: TGTGCCAGCAGCACCGACAGTAATCAGCCCCAGCATTTT; CDR3aa: CASSTDSNQPQHF
d_gene: TRBD1; abundance: .; j_gene: TRBJ1-2; v_gene: TRBV4-3; CDR3nt: TGCGCCAGCAGCCACCAGGGACAGGCTAACTATGGCTACACCTTC; CDR3aa: CASSHQGQANYGYTF
d_gene: TRBD2; abundance: .; j_gene: TRBJ2-7; v_gene: TRBV19; CDR3nt: TGTGCCAGTAGTTGGGGACTAGCGGGAGCAGACGAGCAGTACTTC; CDR3aa: CASSWGLAGADEQYF
d_gene: .; abundance: few; j_gene: TRBJ2-1; v_gene: TRBV6-4; CDR3nt: TGTGCCAGCAGTGACCTGGGACTGGAGTCCTACAATGAGCAGTTCTTC; CDR3aa: CASSDLGLESYNEQFF
d_gene: .; abundance: .; j_gene: TRBJ1-1; v_gene: TRBV25-1; CDR3nt: TGTGCCAGCAGGCAACAGGGGAACACTGAAGCTTTCTTT; CDR3aa: CASRQQGNTEAFF
d_gene: TRBD2; abundance: .; j_gene: TRBJ2-1; v_gene: TRBV2; CDR3nt: TGTGCCAGCAGTGACCTAGCGGGAGCCTACAATGAGCAGTTCTTC; CDR3aa: CASSDLAGAYNEQFF
d_gene: .; abundance: .; j_gene: TRBJ1-2; v_gene: TRBV4-1; CDR3nt: TGCGCCAGCAGCCAAGATGTCGGGTTTGGCTACACCTTC; CDR3aa: CASSQDVGFGYTF
d_gene: .; abundance: few; j_gene: TRBJ1-1; v_gene: TRBV2; CDR3nt: TGTGCCAGCAGTGCCGAACAGGGAGCTGAAGCTTTCTTT; CDR3aa: CASSAEQGAEAFF
d_gene: .; abundance: .; j_gene: TRBJ1-5; v_gene: TRBV29-1; CDR3nt: TGCAGCGTTGGAGGAAGCAATCAGCCCCAGCATTTT; CDR3aa: CSVGGSNQPQHF